The rows below give T cell receptor beta chains drawn from one sample of a study of shared clonotypes between healthy human individuals. Produced via immunoSEQ multiplex PCR; TCRdb's table is partial and in-frame only. The sample carries 2,500,000 or so clones, more than 85% recorded once. What was sequenced was naive CD4+ T cells from PBMCs. The receptors come from a man aged 18 to 29 in good health. Some clones in this sample may be carry-over from other donors' samples. Both conserved end residues are part of each CDR3. The order of the fields is V gene, clone size, J gene, D gene, CDR3 protein, CDR3 DNA. D genes are given only for firm matches. A clone size is listed for some rows: how often the clone was seen (once, few, many), or a class if it is expanded.

>TRBV7-9|-|TRBJ2-5|-
CASSLGAGGRGQETQYF
TGTGCCAGCAGCTTAGGAGCAGGGGGGAGGGGACAAGAGACCCAGTACTTC
>TRBV2|-|TRBJ1-1|-
CASSDSGRGLEAFF
TGTGCCAGCAGTGACTCCGGGAGGGGCCTCGAAGCTTTCTTT
>TRBV7-2|once|TRBJ2-3|-
CASSSGSITDTQYF
TGTGCCAGCAGCTCCGGGAGCATCACAGATACGCAGTATTTT
>TRBV19|-|TRBJ2-4|-
CASSIVGRANIQYF
TGTGCCAGTAGTATAGTTGGCAGGGCGAACATTCAGTACTTC
>TRBV5-1|once|TRBJ1-1|-
CASSPPGFPEAFF
TGCGCCAGCAGCCCGCCGGGTTTTCCTGAAGCTTTCTTT
>TRBV28|-|TRBJ1-2|-
CASSTQEFYGYTF
TGTGCCAGCAGTACGCAGGAATTCTATGGCTACACCTTC
>TRBV7-9|few|TRBJ1-1|TRBD1
CASSFRDSEAFF
TGTGCCAGCAGCTTCCGGGACAGTGAAGCTTTCTTT
>TRBV2|-|TRBJ2-3|-
CASKDRRGTDTQYF
TGTGCCAGCAAGGACCGGAGGGGCACAGATACGCAGTATTTT
>TRBV5-1|-|TRBJ1-5|-
CASSLEGFNQPQHF
TGCGCCAGCAGCTTGGAGGGATTCAATCAGCCCCAGCATTTT
>TRBV10-3|-|TRBJ2-7|-
CASRGRYEQYF
TGTGCCTCCCGGGGCCGGTACGAGCAGTACTTC
>TRBV5-1|-|TRBJ2-5|-
CASSLGQIQETQYF
TGCGCCAGCAGCTTGGGGCAAATCCAAGAGACCCAGTACTTC
>TRBV6-4|-|TRBJ2-1|TRBD2
CASSEHISGSKQFF
TGTGCCAGCAGCGAACATATTAGCGGGAGTAAGCAGTTCTTC
>TRBV28|-|TRBJ2-7|TRBD2
CASSSIGLAEPYEQYF
TGTGCCAGCAGTAGCATCGGACTAGCGGAACCCTACGAGCAGTACTTC
>TRBV5-5|-|TRBJ2-7|-
CASSLSSQIPYEQYF
TGTGCCAGCAGCTTGTCCTCCCAGATACCCTACGAGCAGTACTTC
>TRBV27|-|TRBJ2-5|-
CASSGTGFEGETQYF
TGTGCCAGCAGTGGCACTGGGTTCGAAGGGGAGACCCAGTACTTC
>TRBV7-7|-|TRBJ2-2|TRBD1
CASSRDRAGELFF
TGTGCCAGCAGCCGGGACAGGGCTGGGGAGCTGTTTTTT
>TRBV28|-|TRBJ2-3|-
CASSTYGGAEYTQYF
TGTGCCAGCAGTACCTATGGGGGGGCAGAGTATACGCAGTATTTT
>TRBV30|-|TRBJ1-5|-
CAWTRGDGSNQPQHF
TGTGCCTGGACCCGAGGAGACGGAAGCAATCAGCCCCAGCATTTT
>TRBV6-5|-|TRBJ2-7|TRBD2
CASSRVGLGVNEQYF
TGTGCCAGCAGCCGGGTTGGACTAGGAGTGAACGAGCAGTACTTC
>TRBV6-1|-|TRBJ2-7|TRBD1
CASSGRTGGRYEQYF
TGTGCCAGCAGTGGGAGGACAGGGGGCAGGTACGAGCAGTACTTC
>TRBV7-9|once|TRBJ2-2|-
CASKVGGTHNTGELFF
TGTGCCAGCAAGGTTGGCGGGACCCATAACACCGGGGAGCTGTTTTTT
>TRBV5-1|-|TRBJ1-2|-
CASSPGGQADYTF
TGCGCCAGCAGCCCCGGAGGGCAGGCGGACTACACCTTC
>TRBV28|-|TRBJ1-5|-
CASSWTNQPQHF
TGTGCCAGCAGTTGGACAAATCAGCCCCAGCATTTT
>TRBV2|-|TRBJ2-7|-
CASSEAQRGRIEQYF
TGTGCCAGCAGTGAAGCGCAGAGGGGACGTATAGAGCAGTACTTC
>TRBV5-4|-|TRBJ1-1|-
CASSLEQGTEAFF
TGTGCCAGCAGCTTAGAACAGGGCACTGAAGCTTTCTTT
>TRBV19|-|TRBJ2-7|-
CASSIRRQDYEQYF
TGTGCCAGTAGTATACGAAGACAGGACTACGAGCAGTACTTC
>TRBV4-3|once|TRBJ2-3|TRBD2
CASSGRTSGGTDTQYF
TGCGCCAGCAGCGGACGGACTAGCGGAGGCACAGATACGCAGTATTTT
>TRBV18|-|TRBJ2-5|-
CASSPPSDETQYF
TGTGCCAGCTCACCCCCTAGCGATGAGACCCAGTACTTC